Listed below are T cell receptor beta chains from one sample, sequenced in a study of cytomegalovirus exposure and HLA in healthy donors. This table comes from immunoSEQ multiplex PCR, and its TCRdb copy is limited to in-frame clones, with some not included. The sample consists of approximately 120,000 clones, 80% to 85% of them appearing once. The material sequenced was PBMCs. The receptors stem from a woman aged 25 to 45 in good health and CMV-seronegative. Both conserved end residues are part of each CDR3. The D gene is left open where the match is weak. Some rows have no size entry. The others give once, few or many, or a class for an expanded clone.

TRBJ2-7 | TRBV10-2 | . | . | TGCGCCAGCAGTGAGGCCCCAGCCTACGAGCAGTACTTC | CASSEAPAYEQYF
TRBJ2-7 | TRBV5-1 | . | . | TGCGCCAGCAGCTTTACCGGAGGCGACTACGAGCAGTACTTC | CASSFTGGDYEQYF
TRBJ2-3 | TRBV28 | TRBD1 | . | TGTGCCAGCAGTTTAGACAGGGGCGCCACAGATACGCAGTATTTT | CASSLDRGATDTQYF
TRBJ2-1 | TRBV7-2 | TRBD2 | . | TGTGCCAGCAGCCCACGGACTAGCGGGAGTGCGGAAGAGCAGTTCTTC | CASSPRTSGSAEEQFF
TRBJ2-7 | TRBV7-8 | . | once | TGTGCCAGCCGCGGGGCAGGGTTGCACGAGCAGTACTTC | CASRGAGLHEQYF
TRBJ2-4 | TRBV7-2 | TRBD2 | . | TGTGCCAGCAGCATTACTAGCGGCGGGACCGTTTCCAAAAACATTCAGTACTTC | CASSITSGGTVSKNIQYF
TRBJ2-7 | TRBV29-1 | . | . | TGCAGCGTTGGAACCCCAGGGTTGGACGAGCAGTACTTC | CSVGTPGLDEQYF
TRBJ2-3 | TRBV9 | TRBD2 | . | TGTGCCAGCAGCGCCGGGGGGGGAACGGGGGATACGCAGTATTTT | CASSAGGGTGDTQYF
TRBJ1-5 | TRBV7-2 | . | once | TGTGCCAGCAGCTCGGACTACAATCAGCCCCAGCATTTT | CASSSDYNQPQHF
TRBJ1-6 | TRBV5-7 | TRBD1 | few | TGTGCCAGCAGACAACCGGGGACAGTGCGCTCACCCCTCCACTTT | CASRQPGTVRSPLHF
TRBJ2-5 | TRBV5-7 | . | . | TGTGCCAGCAGCTTGGTTGTAGCAAAGACCCAGTACTTC | CASSLVVAKTQYF
TRBJ1-3 | TRBV6-1 | . | . | TGTGCCAGCAGCAATTCTGGAAACACCATATATTTT | CASSNSGNTIYF
TRBJ2-1 | TRBV4-1 | TRBD1 | . | TGCGCCAGCAGCCAACGTGGACAGGGGAGTTACAATGAGCAGTTCTTC | CASSQRGQGSYNEQFF
TRBJ1-4 | TRBV29-1 | . | . | TGCAGCGTTGGTCAGGGACTAAGGGAAAAACTGTTTTTT | CSVGQGLREKLFF
TRBJ2-1 | TRBV18 | TRBD2 | . | TGTGCCAGCTCCCCAGGTGGACTAGCCAATGAGCAGTTCTTC | CASSPGGLANEQFF
TRBJ2-7 | TRBV18 | TRBD2 | . | TGTGCCAGCTCACCAACTAGCGTTCGAGCCGAGCAGTACTTC | CASSPTSVRAEQYF
TRBJ1-3 | TRBV6-1 | . | . | TGTGCCAGCAGCCAAGGAAACACCATATATTTT | CASSQGNTIYF
TRBJ2-3 | TRBV4-1 | TRBD2 | . | TGCGCCAGCAGCCCGCTAGCGGGGGAGGATACGCAGTATTTT | CASSPLAGEDTQYF
TRBJ2-7 | TRBV6-6 | TRBD2 | . | TGTGCCAGCAGCCCTACGCGGGAGCGATCAGGCGAGCAGTACTTC | CASSPTRERSGEQYF
TRBJ2-1 | TRBV19 | TRBD2 | . | TGTGCCAGTAGGCATCTAGCGGGAGGAGTATATGAGCAGTTCTTC | CASRHLAGGVYEQFF
TRBJ1-4 | TRBV6-1 | . | . | TGTGCCAGCAGTGAAGCAACAGGGCCAACTAATGAAAAACTGTTTTTT | CASSEATGPTNEKLFF
TRBJ2-1 | TRBV7-6 | TRBD2 | . | TGTGCCAGCAGCTTAGTGGGAGGGCTATACAATGAGCAGTTCTTC | CASSLVGGLYNEQFF
TRBJ1-2 | TRBV4-3 | . | . | TGCGCCAGCCCGGCGGGGCACGGCGGCTACACCTTC | CASPAGHGGYTF
TRBJ1-2 | TRBV6-1 | . | . | TGTGCCAGCAGTGGGGAAACAGGGACCCCAGCCTACACCTTC | CASSGETGTPAYTF
TRBJ1-2 | TRBV7-6 | . | . | TGTGCCAGCAGCCCGACACAGACCTATGGCTACACCTTC | CASSPTQTYGYTF
TRBJ1-1 | TRBV19 | . | once | TGTGCCAGTTCTCTCCCAGGGACTGAAGCTTTCTTT | CASSLPGTEAFF
TRBJ1-1 | TRBV19 | TRBD1 | . | TGTGCCAGTAGTAGGGGACCGGGACAGGGGGCTAAGAACACTGAAGCTTTCTTT | CASSRGPGQGAKNTEAFF
TRBJ2-7 | TRBV28 | . | . | TGTGCCAGCAGTTTCGTCGGCGAGCAGTACTTC | CASSFVGEQYF
TRBJ1-1 | TRBV7-2 | TRBD1 | . | TGTGCCAGCAGCACGCACCGGGACAGGGTAATCAACACTGAAGCTTTCTTT | CASSTHRDRVINTEAFF
TRBJ1-2 | TRBV5-1 | . | . | TGCGCCAGCAGCCCTAACTCGGGTTTCGCCTATGGCTACACCTTC | CASSPNSGFAYGYTF
TRBJ2-7 | TRBV11-2 | . | . | TGTGCCAGCAGCTTAGTCCTGGGCTCCTACGAGCAGTACTTC | CASSLVLGSYEQYF
TRBJ1-1 | TRBV6-6 | . | . | TGTGCCAGCAGTTCTTATTCAGGGGAAGCTTTCTTT | CASSSYSGEAFF
TRBJ2-5 | TRBV28 | . | . | TGTGCCAGCAGTTTAGGGGCCAACTGGCAAGAGACCCAGTACTTC | CASSLGANWQETQYF
TRBJ2-7 | TRBV6-5 | TRBD2 | . | TGTGCCAGCTCGCGCGGGAGGTCCTACGAGCAGTACTTC | CASSRGRSYEQYF
TRBJ1-2 | TRBV27 | TRBD1 | once | TGTGCCAGCAGTTTATCGGGACAGAGCTATGGCTACACCTTC | CASSLSGQSYGYTF
TRBJ2-3 | TRBV15 | TRBD1 | . | TGTGCCACCAGCAGAGGGGTGGGGCAGGGGGCAGATACGCAGTATTTT | CATSRGVGQGADTQYF
TRBJ2-1 | TRBV25-1 | TRBD2 | . | TGTGCCAGCAGTGAAGGGCGGGAGCTCGGTGAGCAGTTCTTC | CASSEGRELGEQFF
TRBJ1-4 | TRBV5-8 | TRBD1 | . | TGTGCCAGCAGCTTGGGGACAGGGGCGTTCGGTGAAAAACTGTTTTTT | CASSLGTGAFGEKLFF
TRBJ1-6 | TRBV15 | . | . | TGTGCCACCAGCAGAGGAGGGAACGATTCACCCCTCCACTTT | CATSRGGNDSPLHF
TRBJ2-7 | TRBV7-6 | . | . | TGTGCCAGCAGCTCCCCCGCAGGGCTCTCCTACGAGCAGTACTTC | CASSSPAGLSYEQYF
TRBJ2-1 | TRBV28 | TRBD2 | few | TGTGCCAGCAGTCCGCCGGGACTAGCGGGAGGTAATGAGCAGTTCTTC | CASSPPGLAGGNEQFF
TRBJ1-1 | TRBV2 | . | . | TGTGCCAGCAGTGGTGGCAGGAACACTGAAGCTTTCTTT | CASSGGRNTEAFF
TRBJ1-5 | TRBV2 | . | . | TGTGCCAGCAGCCAAGACAGAAGGGAGCCCCAGCATTTT | CASSQDRREPQHF
TRBJ2-1 | TRBV4-2 | TRBD2 | . | TGTGCCAGCAGTCCCACTAGCGGGAGATTTGGTAATGAGCAGTTCTTC | CASSPTSGRFGNEQFF
TRBJ2-1 | TRBV7-2 | . | once | TGTGCCAGCAGCTTACGGGGCGGGGAAAGGTACAATGAGCAGTTCTTC | CASSLRGGERYNEQFF
TRBJ2-2 | TRBV4-3 | TRBD1 | . | TGCGCCAGCAGCCCTGGGACAGCGAACACCGGGGAGCTGTTTTTT | CASSPGTANTGELFF
TRBJ1-2 | TRBV27 | TRBD1 | . | TGTGCCAGCAGCCTCACAGGGGACGGCTATGGCTACACCTTC | CASSLTGDGYGYTF
TRBJ2-7 | TRBV5-6 | . | . | TGTGCCAGCAGCACCCTAGGGCGGGACTACGAGCAGTACTTC | CASSTLGRDYEQYF
TRBJ2-1 | TRBV29-1 | . | . | TGCAGCCTGAGGACAGTTGGGAATGAGCAGTTCTTC | CSLRTVGNEQFF
TRBJ2-1 | TRBV27 | . | . | TGTGCCAGCACATCCTTTAGTGAGCAGTTCTTC | CASTSFSEQFF
TRBJ2-4 | TRBV7-2 | . | . | TGTGCCAGCAGCTTAGACCCGGCAGCGGGAGCCAAAAACATTCAGTACTTC | CASSLDPAAGAKNIQYF
TRBJ2-7 | TRBV28 | . | . | TGTGCCAGCAGTTCAAACCACTTGGGTACGACAGACTACGAGCAGTACTTC | CASSSNHLGTTDYEQYF
TRBJ2-7 | TRBV28 | . | . | TGTGCCAGCAGGACCGGGACTTCCATCTACGAGCAGTACTTC | CASRTGTSIYEQYF
TRBJ2-5 | TRBV7-9 | TRBD2 | . | TGTGCCAGCAGCATAGGGGCTATAGCGGGGCAAGAGACCCAGTACTTC | CASSIGAIAGQETQYF
TRBJ1-6 | TRBV19 | . | . | TGTGCCAGTAGTCCAGGGATTAATTCACCCCTCCACTTT | CASSPGINSPLHF
TRBJ2-7 | TRBV10-3 | TRBD2 | . | TGTGCCACTTGGGGGGGGAGCCACGAGCAGTACTTC | CATWGGSHEQYF
TRBJ2-7 | TRBV7-8 | . | . | TGTGCCAGCAGCTTAGTCTCGGACAGCTTTATCGACGAGCAGTACTTC | CASSLVSDSFIDEQYF